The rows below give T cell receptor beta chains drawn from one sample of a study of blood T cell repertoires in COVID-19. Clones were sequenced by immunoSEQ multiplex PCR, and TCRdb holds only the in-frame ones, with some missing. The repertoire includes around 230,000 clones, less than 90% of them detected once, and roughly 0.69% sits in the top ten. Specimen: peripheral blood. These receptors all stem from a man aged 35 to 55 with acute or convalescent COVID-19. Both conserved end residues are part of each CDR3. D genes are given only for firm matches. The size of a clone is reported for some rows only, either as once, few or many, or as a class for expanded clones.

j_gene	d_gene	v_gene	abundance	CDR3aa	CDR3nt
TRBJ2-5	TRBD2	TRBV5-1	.	CASSIASGGAQETQYF	TGCGCCAGCAGCATAGCTAGCGGGGGGGCCCAAGAGACCCAGTACTTC
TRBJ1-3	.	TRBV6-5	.	CASRQVSSGNTIYF	TGTGCCAGCAGGCAAGTGAGCTCTGGAAACACCATATATTTT
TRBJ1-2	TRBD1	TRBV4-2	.	CASSPGQGNNYGYTF	TGTGCCAGCAGCCCGGGACAGGGGAATAACTATGGCTACACCTTC
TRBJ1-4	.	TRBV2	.	CASRATGSNEKLFF	TGTGCCAGCAGGGCGACAGGTTCTAATGAAAAACTGTTTTTT
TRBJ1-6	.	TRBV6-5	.	CASTGQGSYNSPLHF	TGTGCCAGCACCGGGCAGGGCTCCTATAATTCACCCCTCCACTTT
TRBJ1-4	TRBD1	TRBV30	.	CAKGQGTNEKLFF	TGTGCGAAAGGACAGGGGACTAATGAAAAACTGTTTTTT
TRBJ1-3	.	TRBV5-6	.	CASSLRGGSGNTIYF	TGTGCCAGCAGCTTGAGAGGGGGCTCTGGAAACACCATATATTTT
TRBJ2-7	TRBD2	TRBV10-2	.	CASSAAREFPYEQYF	TGCGCCAGCAGTGCAGCGCGGGAGTTTCCGTACGAGCAGTACTTC
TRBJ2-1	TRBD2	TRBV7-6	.	CASSPTASGGIFLLFF	TGTGCCAGCAGCCCAACAGCTAGCGGGGGGATTTTCCTTCTGTTCTTC
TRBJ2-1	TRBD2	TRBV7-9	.	CASNGGTSGEYEQFF	TGTGCCAGCAACGGAGGGACTAGCGGGGAGTATGAGCAGTTCTTC
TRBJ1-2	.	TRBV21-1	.	CASSKGTGSGYTF	TGTGCCAGCAGCAAAGGGACAGGGTCTGGCTACACCTTC
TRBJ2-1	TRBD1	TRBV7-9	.	CASSPLRDSFYNEQFF	TGTGCCAGCAGCCCCCTCCGGGACAGTTTCTACAATGAGCAGTTCTTC
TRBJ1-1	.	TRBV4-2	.	CASSQDLEGTEAFF	TGTGCCAGCAGCCAAGACCTGGAGGGGACTGAAGCTTTCTTT
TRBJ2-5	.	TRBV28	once	CASSLNLRISAEGETQYF	TGTGCCAGCAGTTTAAATCTACGAATTTCGGCTGAGGGAGAGACCCAGTACTTC
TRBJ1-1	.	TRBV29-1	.	CSVESAENTEAFF	TGCAGCGTTGAGAGCGCAGAGAACACTGAAGCTTTCTTT
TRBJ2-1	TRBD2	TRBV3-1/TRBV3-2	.	CASSQEGTSGGMFF	TGTGCCAGCAGCCAAGAAGGTACTAGCGGGGGAATGTTCTTC
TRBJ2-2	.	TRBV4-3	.	CASSQQMTGNTGELFF	TGCGCCAGCAGCCAACAAATGACAGGAAACACCGGGGAGCTGTTTTTT
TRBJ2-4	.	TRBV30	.	CAWSEGLSKNIQYF	TGTGCCTGGAGTGAGGGGTTATCCAAAAACATTCAGTACTTC
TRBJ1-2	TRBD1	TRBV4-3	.	CASSQSTGLVGYGYTF	TGCGCCAGCAGCCAATCGACAGGGCTCGTGGGCTATGGCTACACCTTC
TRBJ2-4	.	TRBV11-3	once	CASSLEGRGAKNIQYF	TGTGCCAGCAGCTTAGAGGGCAGGGGCGCCAAAAACATTCAGTACTTC
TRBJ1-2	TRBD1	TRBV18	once	CASSLTGTGLGLYYGYTF	TGTGCCAGCTCACTCACTGGGACAGGACTGGGCCTTTACTATGGCTACACCTTC
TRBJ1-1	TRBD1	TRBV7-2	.	CASSLAGQWGAEAFF	TGTGCCAGCAGCTTAGCGGGACAGTGGGGAGCTGAAGCTTTCTTT
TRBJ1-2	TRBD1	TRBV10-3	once	CAINVQGAGNYGYTF	TGTGCCATCAACGTACAGGGGGCGGGAAACTATGGCTACACCTTC
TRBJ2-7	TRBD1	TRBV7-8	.	CASSLVVGQGFHEQYF	TGTGCCAGCAGCTTAGTGGTAGGACAGGGGTTCCACGAGCAGTACTTC
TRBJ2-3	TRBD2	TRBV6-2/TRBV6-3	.	CASSKLAGITDTQYF	TGTGCCAGCAGTAAACTAGCGGGTATCACAGATACGCAGTATTTT
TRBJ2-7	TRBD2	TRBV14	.	CASSQVGRAQYF	TGTGCCAGCAGCCAAGTAGGGAGGGCGCAGTACTTC
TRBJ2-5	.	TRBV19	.	CASSSGDPGRKQETQYF	TGTGCCAGTAGTTCGGGCGACCCCGGGAGAAAGCAAGAGACCCAGTACTTC
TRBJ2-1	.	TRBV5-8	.	CASSLPSWGTLQNEQFF	TGTGCCAGCAGCTTACCTTCCTGGGGGACTCTTCAGAATGAGCAGTTCTTC
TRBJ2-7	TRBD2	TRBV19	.	CASSSASGYHEQYF	TGTGCCAGTAGTTCGGCTAGCGGGTACCACGAGCAGTACTTC
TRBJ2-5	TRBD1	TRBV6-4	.	CASSEVEGGRYQETQYF	TGTGCCAGCAGTGAAGTGGAAGGGGGCAGGTACCAAGAGACCCAGTACTTC
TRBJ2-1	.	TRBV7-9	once	CASRVEPNNEQFF	TGTGCCAGCAGGGTGGAGCCTAACAATGAGCAGTTCTTC
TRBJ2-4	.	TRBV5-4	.	CASSLTSGQNIQYF	TGTGCCAGCAGCTTAACGAGCGGGCAAAACATTCAGTACTTC
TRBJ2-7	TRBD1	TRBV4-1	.	CASSYPGQGYEQYF	TGCGCCAGCAGCTACCCGGGACAGGGTTACGAGCAGTACTTC
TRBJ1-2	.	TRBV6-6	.	CASSYDSYGYTF	TGTGCCAGCAGTTACGATAGCTATGGCTACACCTTC
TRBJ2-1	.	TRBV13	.	CASSLGRGNNEQFF	TGTGCCAGCAGCTTAGGCCGGGGGAACAATGAGCAGTTCTTC
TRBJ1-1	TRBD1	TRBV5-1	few	CASSLTTGDTEAFF	TGCGCCAGCAGCTTGACTACAGGGGACACTGAAGCTTTCTTT
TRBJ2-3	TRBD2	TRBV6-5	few	CASSYAAGAGWDTQYF	TGTGCCAGCAGTTACGCTGCGGGAGCAGGTTGGGATACGCAGTATTTT
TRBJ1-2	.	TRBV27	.	CASSKAGDYGYTF	TGTGCCAGCAGCAAAGCAGGGGACTATGGCTACACCTTC
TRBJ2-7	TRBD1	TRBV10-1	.	CASSWGTESSYEQYF	TGCGCCAGCAGTTGGGGGACAGAAAGTTCCTACGAGCAGTACTTC
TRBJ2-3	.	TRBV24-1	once	CATSDLGRRRRPPRRGTDTQYF	TGTGCCACCAGTGATTTGGGCCGGCGACGGAGACCACCCCGCCGGGGCACAGATACGCAGTATTTT
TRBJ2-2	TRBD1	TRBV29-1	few	CSVGVTGAGELFF	TGCAGCGTTGGCGTGACAGGGGCCGGGGAGCTGTTTTTT
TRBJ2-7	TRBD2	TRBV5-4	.	CASRASSGSGTKLYF	TGTGCCAGCAGGGCGAGTAGCGGGAGTGGGACGAAGCTATACTTC
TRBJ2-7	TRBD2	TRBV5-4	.	CASSSSGFYYEQYF	TGTGCCAGCAGCTCTAGCGGTTTTTACTACGAGCAGTACTTC
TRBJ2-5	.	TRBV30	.	CAWSVTFQETQYF	TGTGCCTGGAGTGTAACATTTCAAGAGACCCAGTACTTC
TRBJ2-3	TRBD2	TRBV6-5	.	CASGSGRAGTDTQYF	TGTGCCAGCGGTAGCGGGAGGGCCGGGACAGATACGCAGTATTTT
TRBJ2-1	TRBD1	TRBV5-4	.	CASSFVGGPKGRHEQFF	TGTGCCAGCAGCTTCGTAGGGGGCCCGAAGGGTCGGCATGAGCAGTTCTTC
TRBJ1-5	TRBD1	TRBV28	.	CASSFPQGSNQPQHF	TGTGCCAGCAGTTTCCCACAGGGGAGCAATCAGCCCCAGCATTTT
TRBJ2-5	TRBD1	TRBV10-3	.	CAISESKAGGETQYF	TGTGCCATCAGTGAGTCGAAGGCAGGGGGAGAGACCCAGTACTTC
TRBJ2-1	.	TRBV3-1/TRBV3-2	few	CASSLPMGRGYNEQFF	TGTGCCAGCAGCCTCCCCATGGGTCGGGGTTACAATGAGCAGTTCTTC
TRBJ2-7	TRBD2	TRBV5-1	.	CASSLGSGGTYEQYF	TGCGCCAGCAGCTTGGGGTCGGGGGGTACCTACGAGCAGTACTTC
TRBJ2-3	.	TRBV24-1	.	CATAVEASTDTQYF	TGTGCCACCGCAGTAGAGGCTAGCACAGATACGCAGTATTTT